This T cell receptor beta chain is drawn from a study of blood T cell repertoires in COVID-19 (dated by TCRdb to 2018 to 2021). Turning to the overall study: Collaborator samples came from the United States, Italy and Spain and covered acute and convalescent phases of COVID-19. The material from the prospective study consisted of cDNA or gDNA derived from T cells, B-cell-depleted T cells, or PBMCs. Subjects who had been exposed to COVID-19, were actively infected with it, or had recovered from it provided the deeply sampled blood TCRbeta repertoires that made up the dataset. The repertoires were made available in a free public database intended to serve as a resource for research on the immune response to SARS-CoV-2. The samples were drawn from the first 160 participants of the ongoing ImmuneRACE study and from some 1,300 subjects provided by 6 global collaborators. Sample metadata almost always included a de-identified subject ID, COVID-19 status, age in years and sex. HLA class I and class II types, where available, came from metadata supplied by the sample provider rather than from assay-based typing. General study outcomes and caveats: How much clinical and demographic metadata was included differed by source and by participant, and the metadata was provided uncurated.

From cysteine to phenylalanine, the CDR3 is 18 amino acids long. Kept here is only the CDR3 DNA, which spans 54 bases and is read in frame from base 1. Each collaborating institution followed its own protocols to collect whole blood in K2EDTA tubes. For TCRbeta analysis, collaborator samples were shipped as frozen whole blood, as isolated PBMCs, or as DNA extracted from either sample type. As regards this clone: The specificity of this receptor is unknown. No much larger clone is present one base from it, and per-base qualities are unavailable.

TCRbeta CDR3 regions were amplified from genomic DNA by means of the immunoSEQ Assay, a bias-controlled multiplex PCR. For the original study's pipeline: The number of nucleated cells in each sample was estimated from the amplification of reference gene primers within the assay. To quantify the absolute abundance of each unique TCRbeta CDR3 rearrangement, sequence reads were collapsed and filtered. Productive Simpson clonality was computed per sample as the square root of Simpson's diversity index over productive rearrangements. TCRdb took this table from immuneACCESS and kept in-frame rearrangements with V and J called. Such tables lack part of the clones; where checked against another copy, unresolved V genes explain under half of the gap, and the rest is unexplained. V and J calls and clone size come straight from that table; D and trimming were deduced from the DNA. The sample data list 220,000 or so clones, and around 84% of these were observed just once. The ten largest clones represent just under 20% of the sample.

This TCR was recovered from a man aged 25-45 years with active or convalescent COVID-19. The chain was built from TRBV21-1 and TRBJ1-5; TRBD1, as called in the table, went unchecked against the DNA. TRBV21-1 is assigned pseudogene status. The specimen sequenced was peripheral blood. The bases read TGTGCCAGCAGCCCTAACATGACAGGGACAGGGGTCCGTCAGCCCCAGCATTTT. Translated, this gives CASSPNMTGTGVRQPQHF.